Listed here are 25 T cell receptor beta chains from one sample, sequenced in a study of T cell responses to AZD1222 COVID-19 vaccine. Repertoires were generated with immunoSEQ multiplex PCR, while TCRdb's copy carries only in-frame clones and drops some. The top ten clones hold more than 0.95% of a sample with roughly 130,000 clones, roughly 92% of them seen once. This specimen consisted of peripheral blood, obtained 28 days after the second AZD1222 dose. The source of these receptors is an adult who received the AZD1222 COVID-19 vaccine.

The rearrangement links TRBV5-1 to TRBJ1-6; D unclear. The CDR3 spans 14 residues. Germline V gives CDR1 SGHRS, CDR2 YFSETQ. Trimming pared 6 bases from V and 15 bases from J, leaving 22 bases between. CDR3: CASTDPTGYSNLHF. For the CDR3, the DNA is TGCGCCAGCACCGACCCTACGGGCTACTCGAACCTCCACTTT.

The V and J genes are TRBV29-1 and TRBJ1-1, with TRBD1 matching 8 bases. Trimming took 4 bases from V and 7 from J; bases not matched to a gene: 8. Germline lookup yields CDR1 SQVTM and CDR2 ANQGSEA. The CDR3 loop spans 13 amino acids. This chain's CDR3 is CSVVGQGEVEAFF. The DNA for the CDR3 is TGCAGCGTTGTCGGACAGGGCGAAGTTGAAGCTTTCTTT.

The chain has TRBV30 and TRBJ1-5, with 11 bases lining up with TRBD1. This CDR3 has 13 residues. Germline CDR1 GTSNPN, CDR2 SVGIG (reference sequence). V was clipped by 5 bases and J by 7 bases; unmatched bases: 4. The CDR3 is CAWGQGAEQPQHF. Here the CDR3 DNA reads TGTGCCTGGGGACAGGGGGCAGAACAGCCCCAGCATTTT.

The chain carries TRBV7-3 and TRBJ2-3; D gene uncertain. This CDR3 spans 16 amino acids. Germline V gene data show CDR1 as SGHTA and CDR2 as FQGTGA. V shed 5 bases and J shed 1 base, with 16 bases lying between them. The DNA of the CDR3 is TGTGCCAGCAGCGCTGGGTCCGGAGAAGGCACAGATACGCAGTATTTT. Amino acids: CASSAGSGEGTDTQYF.

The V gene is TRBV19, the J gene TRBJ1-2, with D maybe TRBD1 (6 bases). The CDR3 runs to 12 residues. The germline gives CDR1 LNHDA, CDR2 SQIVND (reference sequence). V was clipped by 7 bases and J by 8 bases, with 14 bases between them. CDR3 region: CASTTGSYGYTF. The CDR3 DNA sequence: TGTGCCAGTACTACAGGGTCCTACGGCTACACCTTC.

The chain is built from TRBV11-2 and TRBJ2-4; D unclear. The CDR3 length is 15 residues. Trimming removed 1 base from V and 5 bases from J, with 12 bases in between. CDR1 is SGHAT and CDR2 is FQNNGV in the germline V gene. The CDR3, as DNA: TGTGCCAGCAGCTTAGTGTTTGGGGTCCAAAACATTCAGTACTTC. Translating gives CASSLVFGVQNIQYF.

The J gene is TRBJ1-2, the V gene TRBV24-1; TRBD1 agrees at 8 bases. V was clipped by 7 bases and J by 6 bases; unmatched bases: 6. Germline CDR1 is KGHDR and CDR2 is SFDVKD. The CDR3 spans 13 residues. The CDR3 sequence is CATSRDRINGYTF. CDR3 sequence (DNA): TGTGCCACCAGCCGGGACAGGATTAATGGCTACACCTTC.

CDR3 DNA sequence: TGTGCCTGGCCTGGGGGGGGACGAGGAGGCTACACCTTC. Protein: CAWPGGGRGGYTF. The chain carries TRBV30 and TRBJ1-2, with D tentatively TRBD1 (5 bases). V lost 5 bases, J lost 8 bases, and 18 bases lay in between. CDR1 is GTSNPN, CDR2 SVGIG, per germline (reference sequence). The CDR3 sequence is 13 residues long.

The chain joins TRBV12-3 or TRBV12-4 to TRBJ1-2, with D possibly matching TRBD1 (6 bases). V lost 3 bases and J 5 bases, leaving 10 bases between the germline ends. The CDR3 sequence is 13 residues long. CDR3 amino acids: CASSLLTGYGYTF. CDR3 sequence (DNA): TGTGCCAGCAGTTTGCTAACAGGGTATGGCTACACCTTC.

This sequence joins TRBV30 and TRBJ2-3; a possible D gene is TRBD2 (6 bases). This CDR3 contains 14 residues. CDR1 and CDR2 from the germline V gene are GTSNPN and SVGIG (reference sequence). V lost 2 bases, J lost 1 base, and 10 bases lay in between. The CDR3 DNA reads TGTGCCTGGAGTCTCGGGAGTCGCACAGATACGCAGTATTTT. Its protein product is CAWSLGSRTDTQYF.

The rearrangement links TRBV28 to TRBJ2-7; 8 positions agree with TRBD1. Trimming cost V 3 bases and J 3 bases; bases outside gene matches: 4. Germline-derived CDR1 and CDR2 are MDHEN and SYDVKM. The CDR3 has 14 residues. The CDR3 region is CASSFGTGYYEQYF. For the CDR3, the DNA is TGTGCCAGCAGTTTCGGGACAGGCTACTACGAGCAGTACTTC.

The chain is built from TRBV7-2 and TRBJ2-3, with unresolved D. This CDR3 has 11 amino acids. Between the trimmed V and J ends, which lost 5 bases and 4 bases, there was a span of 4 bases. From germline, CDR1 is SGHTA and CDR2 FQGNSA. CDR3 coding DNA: TGTGCCAGCAGCCGATCAGATACGCAGTATTTT. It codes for CASSRSDTQYF. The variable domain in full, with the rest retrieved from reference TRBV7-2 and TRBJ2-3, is GAGVSQSPSNKVTEKGKDVELRCDPISGHTALYWYRQSLGQGLEFLIYFQGNSAPDKSGLPSDRFSAERTGGSVSTLTIQRTQQEDSAVYLCASSRSDTQYFGPGTRLTVL.

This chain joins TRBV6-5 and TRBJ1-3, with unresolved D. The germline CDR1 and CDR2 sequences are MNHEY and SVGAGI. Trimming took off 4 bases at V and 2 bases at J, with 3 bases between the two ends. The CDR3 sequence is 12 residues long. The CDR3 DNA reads TGTGCCAGCAGTTCGGCTGGAAACACCATATATTTT. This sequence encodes CASSSAGNTIYF.

The CDR3 DNA reads as TGTGCCAGCACCGCCGGGCGGGTAGGTGAGCAGTTCTTC. Protein sequence: CASTAGRVGEQFF. The V gene is TRBV3-1 (or the pseudogene TRBV3-2), the J gene TRBJ2-1; a possible D gene is TRBD2 (5 bases). CDR3 size: 13 residues. Trimming removed 7 bases from V and 9 bases from J, with 16 bases in between. Per germline, CDR1 LGHDT and CDR2 YNNKEL (reference sequence).

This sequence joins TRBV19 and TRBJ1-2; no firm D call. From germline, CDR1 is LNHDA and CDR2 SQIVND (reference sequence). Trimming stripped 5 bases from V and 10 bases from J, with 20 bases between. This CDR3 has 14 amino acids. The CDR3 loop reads CASSGALDLPAYTF. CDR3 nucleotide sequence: TGTGCCAGTAGTGGAGCCCTGGATCTCCCTGCCTACACCTTC.

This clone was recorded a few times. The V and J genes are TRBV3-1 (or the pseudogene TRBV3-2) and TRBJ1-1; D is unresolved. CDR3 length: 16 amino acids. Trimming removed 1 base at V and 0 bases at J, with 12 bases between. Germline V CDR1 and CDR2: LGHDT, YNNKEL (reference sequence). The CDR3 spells CASSQVYGQMNTEAFF. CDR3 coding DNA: TGTGCCAGCAGCCAAGTATACGGTCAGATGAACACTGAAGCTTTCTTT.

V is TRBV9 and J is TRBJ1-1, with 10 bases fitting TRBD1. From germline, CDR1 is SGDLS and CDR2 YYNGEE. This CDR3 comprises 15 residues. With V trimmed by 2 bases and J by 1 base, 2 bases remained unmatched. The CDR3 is CASSVGTGANTEAFF. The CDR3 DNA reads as TGTGCCAGCAGCGTCGGGACAGGGGCGAACACTGAAGCTTTCTTT.

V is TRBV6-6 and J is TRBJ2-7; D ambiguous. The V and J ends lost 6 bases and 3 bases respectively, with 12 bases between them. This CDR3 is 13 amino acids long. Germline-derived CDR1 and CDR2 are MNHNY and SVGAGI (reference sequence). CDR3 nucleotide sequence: TGTGCCAGCAGCCAATTTGCTAGCTACGAGCAGTACTTC. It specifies CASSQFASYEQYF.

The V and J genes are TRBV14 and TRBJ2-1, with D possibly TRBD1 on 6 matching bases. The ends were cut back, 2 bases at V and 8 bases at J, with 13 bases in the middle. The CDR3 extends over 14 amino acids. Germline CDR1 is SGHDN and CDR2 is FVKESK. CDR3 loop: CASSQWGRGDEQFF. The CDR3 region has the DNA TGTGCCAGCAGCCAATGGGGCAGGGGCGATGAGCAGTTCTTC. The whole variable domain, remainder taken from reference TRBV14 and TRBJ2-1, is EAGVTQFPSHSVIEKGQTVTLRCDPISGHDNLYWYRRVMGKEIKFLLHFVKESKQDESGMPNNRFLAERTGGTYSTLKVQPAELEDSGVYFCASSQWGRGDEQFFGPGTRLTVL.

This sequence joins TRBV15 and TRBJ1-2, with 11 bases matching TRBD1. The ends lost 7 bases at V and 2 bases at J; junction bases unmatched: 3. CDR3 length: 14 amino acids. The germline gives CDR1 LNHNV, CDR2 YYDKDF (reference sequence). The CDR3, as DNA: TGTGCCACCACCAGGGACAGGGGGAACTATGGCTACACCTTC. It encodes CATTRDRGNYGYTF.

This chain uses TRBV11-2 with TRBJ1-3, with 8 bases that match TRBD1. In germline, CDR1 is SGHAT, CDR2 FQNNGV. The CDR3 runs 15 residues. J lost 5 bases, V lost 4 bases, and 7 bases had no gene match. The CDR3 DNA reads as TGTGCCAGCAGCTCTCCGGACAGGGCAAGAAACACCATATATTTT. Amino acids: CASSSPDRARNTIYF.

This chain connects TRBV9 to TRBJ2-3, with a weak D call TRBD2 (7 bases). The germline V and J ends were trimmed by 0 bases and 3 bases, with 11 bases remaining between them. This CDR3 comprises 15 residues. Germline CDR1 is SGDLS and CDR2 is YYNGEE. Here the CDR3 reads CASSVDGGLTDTQYF. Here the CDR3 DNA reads TGTGCCAGCAGCGTAGACGGGGGGCTGACAGATACGCAGTATTTT.

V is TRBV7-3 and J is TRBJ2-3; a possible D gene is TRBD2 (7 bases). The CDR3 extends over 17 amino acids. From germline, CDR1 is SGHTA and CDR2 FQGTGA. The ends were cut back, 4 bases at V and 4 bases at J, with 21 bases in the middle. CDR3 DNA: TGTGCCAGCAGCTCGAGACGGGCGGGGGCGGTGGCAGATACGCAGTATTTT. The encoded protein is CASSSRRAGAVADTQYF.

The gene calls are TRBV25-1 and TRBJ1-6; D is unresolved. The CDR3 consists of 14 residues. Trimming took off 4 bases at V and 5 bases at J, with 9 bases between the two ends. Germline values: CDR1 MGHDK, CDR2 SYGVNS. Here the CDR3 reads CASSGRYHNSPLHF. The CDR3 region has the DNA TGTGCCAGCAGTGGCAGGTACCATAATTCACCCCTCCACTTT.

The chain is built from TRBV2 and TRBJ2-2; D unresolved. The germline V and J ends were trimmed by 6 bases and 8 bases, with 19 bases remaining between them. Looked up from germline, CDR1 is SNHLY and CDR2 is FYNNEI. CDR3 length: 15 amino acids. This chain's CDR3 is CASRRTVIGIGELFF. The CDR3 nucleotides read TGTGCCAGCAGGCGGACCGTTATTGGCATTGGGGAGCTGTTTTTT.